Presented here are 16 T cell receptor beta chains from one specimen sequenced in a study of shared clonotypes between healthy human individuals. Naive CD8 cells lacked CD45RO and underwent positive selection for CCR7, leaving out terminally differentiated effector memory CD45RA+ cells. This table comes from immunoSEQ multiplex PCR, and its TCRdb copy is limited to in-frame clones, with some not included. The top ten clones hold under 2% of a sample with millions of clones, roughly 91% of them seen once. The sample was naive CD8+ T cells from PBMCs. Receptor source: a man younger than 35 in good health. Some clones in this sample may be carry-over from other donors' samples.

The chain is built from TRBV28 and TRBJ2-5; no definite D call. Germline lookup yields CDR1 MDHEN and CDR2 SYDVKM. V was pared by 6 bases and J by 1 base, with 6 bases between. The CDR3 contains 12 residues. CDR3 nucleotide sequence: TGTGCCAGCAGGGCAGCCCAAGAGACCCAGTACTTC. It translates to CASRAAQETQYF.

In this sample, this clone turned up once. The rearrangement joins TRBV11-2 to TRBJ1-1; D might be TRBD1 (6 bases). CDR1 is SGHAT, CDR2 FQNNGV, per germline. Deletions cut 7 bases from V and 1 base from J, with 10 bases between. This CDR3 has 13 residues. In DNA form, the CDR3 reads TGTGCCAGCACCATGACAGGGAACACTGAAGCTTTCTTT. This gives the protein CASTMTGNTEAFF.

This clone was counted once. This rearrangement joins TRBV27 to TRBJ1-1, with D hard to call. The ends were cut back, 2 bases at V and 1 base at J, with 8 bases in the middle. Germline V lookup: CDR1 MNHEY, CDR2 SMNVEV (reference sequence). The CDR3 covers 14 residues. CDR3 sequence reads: CASSLGVANTEAFF. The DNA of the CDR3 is TGTGCCAGCAGTTTAGGAGTGGCGAACACTGAAGCTTTCTTT.

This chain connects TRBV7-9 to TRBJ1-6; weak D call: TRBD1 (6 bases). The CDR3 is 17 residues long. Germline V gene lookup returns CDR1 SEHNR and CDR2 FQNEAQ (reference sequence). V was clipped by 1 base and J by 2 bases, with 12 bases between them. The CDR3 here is CASSLGGASTYNSPLHF. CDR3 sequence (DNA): TGTGCCAGCAGCTTAGGGGGGGCGAGTACCTATAATTCACCCCTCCACTTT.

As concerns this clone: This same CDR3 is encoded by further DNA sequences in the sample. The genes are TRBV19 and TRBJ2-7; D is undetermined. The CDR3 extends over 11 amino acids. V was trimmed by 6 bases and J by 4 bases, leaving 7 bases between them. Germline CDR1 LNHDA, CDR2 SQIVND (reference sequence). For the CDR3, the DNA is TGTGCCAGTAGCCGAGATTACGAGCAGTACTTC. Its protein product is CASSRDYEQYF.

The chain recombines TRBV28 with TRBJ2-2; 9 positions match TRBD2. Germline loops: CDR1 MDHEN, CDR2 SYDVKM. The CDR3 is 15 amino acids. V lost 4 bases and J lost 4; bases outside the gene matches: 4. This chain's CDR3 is CASSSGLAITGELFF. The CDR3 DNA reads TGTGCCAGCAGTTCCGGACTAGCGATCACCGGGGAGCTGTTTTTT.

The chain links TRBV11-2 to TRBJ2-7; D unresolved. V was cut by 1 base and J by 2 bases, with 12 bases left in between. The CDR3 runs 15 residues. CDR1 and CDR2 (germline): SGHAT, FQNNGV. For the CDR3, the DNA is TGTGCCAGCAGCTTAGCGTCGGAAAAGGCCTACGAGCAGTACTTC. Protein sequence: CASSLASEKAYEQYF. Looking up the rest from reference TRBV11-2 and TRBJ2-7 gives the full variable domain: EAGVAQSPRYKIIEKRQSVAFWCNPISGHATLYWYQQILGQGPKLLIQFQNNGVVDDSQLPKDRFSAERLKGVDSTLKIQPAKLEDSAVYLCASSLASEKAYEQYFGPGTRLTVT.

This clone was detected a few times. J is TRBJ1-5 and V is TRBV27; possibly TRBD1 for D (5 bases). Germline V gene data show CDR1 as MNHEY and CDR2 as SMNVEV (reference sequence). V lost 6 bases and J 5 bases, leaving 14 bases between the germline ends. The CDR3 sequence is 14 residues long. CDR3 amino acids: CASSILGGDQPQHF. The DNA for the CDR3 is TGTGCCAGCAGCATCTTGGGGGGAGATCAGCCCCAGCATTTT.

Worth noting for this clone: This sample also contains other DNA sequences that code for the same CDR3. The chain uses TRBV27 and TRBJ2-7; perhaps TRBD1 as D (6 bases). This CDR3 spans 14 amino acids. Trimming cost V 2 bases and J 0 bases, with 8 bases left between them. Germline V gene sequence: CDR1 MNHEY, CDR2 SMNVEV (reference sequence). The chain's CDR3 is CASSLAGASYEQYF. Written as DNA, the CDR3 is TGTGCCAGCAGTTTAGCAGGGGCCTCCTACGAGCAGTACTTC.

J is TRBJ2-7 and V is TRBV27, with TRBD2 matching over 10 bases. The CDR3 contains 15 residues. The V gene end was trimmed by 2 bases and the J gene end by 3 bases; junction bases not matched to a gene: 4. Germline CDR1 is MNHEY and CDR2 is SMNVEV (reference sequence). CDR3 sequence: CASSLMLAGDYEQYF. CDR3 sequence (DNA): TGTGCCAGCAGTTTAATGCTAGCGGGGGACTACGAGCAGTACTTC.

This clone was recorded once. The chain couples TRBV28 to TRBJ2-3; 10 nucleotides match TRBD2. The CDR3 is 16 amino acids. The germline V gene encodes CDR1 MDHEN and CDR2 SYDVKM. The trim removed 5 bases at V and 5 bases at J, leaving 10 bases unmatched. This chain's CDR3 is CASSLTSGTGEDTQYF. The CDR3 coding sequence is TGTGCCAGCAGTCTCACTAGCGGGACAGGTGAAGATACGCAGTATTTT.

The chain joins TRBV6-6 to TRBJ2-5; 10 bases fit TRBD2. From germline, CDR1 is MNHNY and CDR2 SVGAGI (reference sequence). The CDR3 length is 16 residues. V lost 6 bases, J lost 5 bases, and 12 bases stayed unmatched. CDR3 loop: CASRQSPSGSMETQYF. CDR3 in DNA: TGTGCCAGCAGGCAATCTCCTAGCGGGAGTATGGAGACCCAGTACTTC.

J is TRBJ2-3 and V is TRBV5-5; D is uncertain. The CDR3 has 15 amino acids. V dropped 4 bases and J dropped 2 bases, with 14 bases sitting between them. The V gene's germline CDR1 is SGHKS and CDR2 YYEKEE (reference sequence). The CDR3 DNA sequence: TGTGCCAGCAGCCCGGAATGGATGCCCACAGATACGCAGTATTTT. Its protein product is CASSPEWMPTDTQYF.

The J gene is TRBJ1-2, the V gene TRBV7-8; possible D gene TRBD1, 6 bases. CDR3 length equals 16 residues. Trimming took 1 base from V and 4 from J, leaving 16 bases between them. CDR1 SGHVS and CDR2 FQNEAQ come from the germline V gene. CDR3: CASSLGQGGFGYGYTF. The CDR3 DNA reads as TGTGCCAGCAGCTTAGGACAAGGGGGGTTTGGCTATGGCTACACCTTC.

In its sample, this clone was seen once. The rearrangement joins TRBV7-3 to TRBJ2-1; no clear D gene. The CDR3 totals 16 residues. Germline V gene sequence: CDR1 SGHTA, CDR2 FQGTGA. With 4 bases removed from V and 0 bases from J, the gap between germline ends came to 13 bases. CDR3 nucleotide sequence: TGTGCCAGCAGCTCCCGAGAGGTGAGCTCCTACAATGAGCAGTTCTTC. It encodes CASSSREVSSYNEQFF.

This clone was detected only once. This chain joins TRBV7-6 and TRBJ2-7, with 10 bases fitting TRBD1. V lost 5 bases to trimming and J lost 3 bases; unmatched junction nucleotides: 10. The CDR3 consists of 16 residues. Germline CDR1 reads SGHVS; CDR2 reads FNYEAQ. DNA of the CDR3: TGTGCCAGCAGCCCAACGGTCGGGGACAGGGGCTACGAGCAGTACTTC. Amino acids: CASSPTVGDRGYEQYF.